This T cell receptor (beta chain) emerged from a study of identical twins. Template switching introduced a universal primer site, and the cDNA bore unique molecular identifiers. TCRdb analysed the 5' RACE reads with MiXCR anew, one entry per CDR3 protein. This table holds 1,800,000 or so distinct CDR3 sequences, around 29% found once. V gave up 0 bases and J gave up 3 bases; unmatched junction bases: 7. The CDR3 has 17 amino acids. The germline V gene has CDR1 SGHTA and CDR2 FQGNSA. About this clonotype itself: Its antigen remains unknown.

The study, taken as a whole, reports: In cord blood, abundant beta clonotypes had fewer insertions; memory showed no trend.

The sequence derives from a newborn girl in good health. The rearrangement links TRBV7-2 to TRBJ2-3; TRBD2 matches at 9 bases. The sequenced material came from cord blood. CDR3 in amino acids: CASSLAGTSPPTDTQYF. CDR3 DNA: TGTGCCAGCAGCTTAGCCGGGACTAGCCCCCCTACAGATACGCAGTATTTT.